The present TCR beta chain was sequenced within a study of early T cells in non-severe SARS-CoV-2 infection. For the study at large: Chains were not paired, and sequencing was done on bulk RNA from unsorted whole blood. Findings and caveats of the study: Private and CD4 specificities were missed by VDJdb matching, skewed to anti-spike CD8.

Germline V gene sequence: CDR1 DFQATT, CDR2 SNEGSKA (reference sequence). There are 16 residues in the CDR3. V was clipped by 6 bases and J by 7 bases; unmatched bases: 12. Attached unique molecular identifiers marked individual cDNA molecules. Using its own MiXCR run on the 5' RACE reads, TCRdb lists one record per CDR3 protein. In the table there are approximately 71,000 distinct CDR3 sequences, 9.5% to 15% of which are singletons. As to this clonotype: The antigen remains undetermined.

The sequences come from whole blood, collected at baseline. The receptor was derived from an adult who was a healthcare worker with PCR-confirmed SARS-CoV-2 infection or an uninfected control (not recorded which). V gene TRBV20-1 combines with J gene TRBJ2-1; 13 nucleotides match TRBD2. Here the CDR3 reads CSAPRTSGGANNEQFF. The CDR3 DNA reads as TGCAGTGCGCCCCGAACTAGCGGGGGGGCTAATAATGAGCAGTTCTTC.